The 26 T cell receptor beta chains below all came from one sample that was sequenced in a study of blood T cell repertoires in COVID-19. The method was immunoSEQ multiplex PCR; TCRdb's version includes in-frame clones alone and lacks a portion of them. This table has about 77,000 clones, about 80% appearing once. Sequencing input: peripheral blood. The source is a woman in her 70s with acute or convalescent COVID-19.

V and J are TRBV5-8 and TRBJ2-5, with TRBD2 identical over 9 bases. Germline V gene lookup returns CDR1 SGHTS and CDR2 YDEGEE. This CDR3 has 14 residues. J lost 5 bases, V lost 4 bases, and 6 bases had no gene match. The DNA for the CDR3 is TGTGCCAGCAGCCAGGGACTAGCCCAGGAGACCCAGTACTTC. Translating it yields CASSQGLAQETQYF.

The V and J genes are TRBV7-2 and TRBJ1-2; D may be TRBD1 (6 bases). The CDR3 loop spans 17 amino acids. V lost 1 base to trimming and J lost 1 base, with 16 bases between them. The germline gives CDR1 SGHTA, CDR2 FQGNSA. CDR3 coding DNA: TGTGCCAGCAGCTTAGGTCCGAACAGGGCGTTTAACTATGGCTACACCTTC. Protein sequence: CASSLGPNRAFNYGYTF.

V usage is TRBV11-3 and J usage is TRBJ1-5, with D tentatively TRBD1 (6 bases). V shed 3 bases and J shed 2 bases, with 8 bases lying between them. The germline CDR1 and CDR2 sequences are SGHNT and YENEEA. This CDR3 has 14 residues. The CDR3 nucleotides read TGTGCCAGCAGCTTGTCAGGGGGCAATCAGCCCCAGCATTTT. It yields the protein CASSLSGGNQPQHF.

The rearrangement joins TRBV9 to TRBJ1-1; no clear D gene. Germline CDR1 and CDR2: SGDLS and YYNGEE. The CDR3 contains 14 residues. The V end lost 2 bases, the J end lost 1 base, and 9 bases lay between the germline ends. CDR3 residues: CASSVTVENTEAFF. The CDR3 nucleotides read TGTGCCAGCAGCGTCACAGTGGAGAACACTGAAGCTTTCTTT.

The chain employs TRBV6-6 and TRBJ1-1; D is perhaps TRBD1 (5 bases). The CDR3 extends over 14 amino acids. Germline CDR1 MNHNY, CDR2 SVGAGI (reference sequence). Trimming stripped 7 bases from V and 1 base from J, with 13 bases between. In DNA, the CDR3 is TGTGCCAGCACCTTTCAGGGAGGGAACACTGAAGCTTTCTTT. It specifies CASTFQGGNTEAFF.

The chain uses TRBV6-6 and TRBJ2-5, with 8 bases identical to TRBD2. The junction had 14 bases not matched to a gene; V was cut back by 5 bases and J by 0 bases. From germline, CDR1 is MNHNY and CDR2 SVGAGI (reference sequence). The CDR3 is made up of 18 amino acids. DNA for the CDR3: TGTGCCAGCAGTCCGTACCCCTCGCGGGGGGCCAACCAAGAGACCCAGTACTTC. Translating it yields CASSPYPSRGANQETQYF.

The chain couples TRBV7-2 to TRBJ1-2; possible D gene TRBD1, 5 bases. Germline V CDR1 and CDR2: SGHTA, FQGNSA. This CDR3 region has 15 residues. The V end was cut by 5 bases, the J end by 4 bases, with 17 bases between. CDR3 protein: CASSPTGPGGYGYTF. The CDR3 DNA reads TGTGCCAGCAGCCCCACTGGGCCCGGGGGCTATGGCTACACCTTC.

The J gene is TRBJ1-1, the V gene TRBV27, with D maybe TRBD1 (6 bases). The CDR3 consists of 14 residues. Germline V gene data show CDR1 as MNHEY and CDR2 as SMNVEV (reference sequence). Trimming left V 10 bases short and J 0 bases short, with 15 bases between. CDR3 sequence: CATRGTGMNTEAFF. The CDR3 nucleotides are TGTGCCACCAGGGGTACGGGGATGAACACTGAAGCTTTCTTT.

This chain uses TRBV2 with TRBJ2-1; 9 bases agree with TRBD2. The CDR3 covers 16 residues. The V gene's germline CDR1 is SNHLY and CDR2 FYNNEI. The V segment lost 4 bases and the J segment 7 bases; nucleotides outside the gene matches: 11. CDR3 DNA: TGTGCCAGCAGTGTTTTAGCGGGGGCCCGTTCAAATGAGCAGTTCTTC. This encodes CASSVLAGARSNEQFF.

The chain is built from TRBV19 and TRBJ1-2; TRBD1 is a possible D gene (5 bases). This CDR3 has 15 amino acids. Germline assignment: CDR1 LNHDA and CDR2 SQIVND (reference sequence). Trimming cost V 6 bases and J 7 bases, with 21 bases left between them. CDR3 nucleotides: TGTGCCAGTAGCTTCACAGGACGGCAGTCTCCTGGCTACACCTTC. Translating gives CASSFTGRQSPGYTF.

In this sample, this clone turned up a few times. V usage is TRBV18 and J usage is TRBJ1-2; 8 bases are shared with TRBD1. Trimming removed 3 bases from V and 4 bases from J; junction bases left unmatched: 4. The CDR3 is made up of 14 amino acids. CDR1 is KGHSH, CDR2 LQKENI, per germline. CDR3 DNA sequence: TGTGCCAGCTCACCTGAAGGACAGGGCTATGGCTACACCTTC. Its protein is CASSPEGQGYGYTF.

The chain joins TRBV6-5 to TRBJ1-1; possibly TRBD1 for D (5 bases). Germline-derived CDR1 and CDR2 are MNHEY and SVGAGI. This CDR3 spans 13 amino acids. V shed 6 bases and J shed 3 bases, with 11 bases lying between them. CDR3 loop: CASSGHFYTEAFF. CDR3 nucleotide sequence: TGTGCCAGCAGCGGACATTTTTACACTGAAGCTTTCTTT.

This sequence joins TRBV7-9 and TRBJ2-5; the match to TRBD2 covers 10 bases. J gave up 4 bases and V 1 base, and 12 bases lay outside the gene matches. The V gene's germline CDR1 is SEHNR and CDR2 FQNEAQ (reference sequence). The length of the CDR3 is 18 residues. CDR3 nucleotide sequence: TGTGCCAGCAGCTTAGTATCGAGCGGGGGGGCCCTGCGAGAGACCCAGTACTTC. Translated, it gives CASSLVSSGGALRETQYF.

This chain links TRBV15 with TRBJ1-3; a weak D match, TRBD1 (5 bases). The CDR3 runs 16 residues. Germline V gene lookup returns CDR1 LNHNV and CDR2 YYDKDF (reference sequence). V lost 3 bases and J lost 0, with 12 bases in between. The CDR3 is CATSRDWGDSGNTIYF. The DNA for the CDR3 is TGTGCCACCAGCAGGGATTGGGGCGACTCTGGAAACACCATATATTTT.

This clone appeared once. The chain combines TRBV18 with TRBJ1-5; the D gene is possibly TRBD1 (5 bases). V shed 3 bases and J shed 11 bases, with 17 bases lying between them. Germline V gene sequence: CDR1 KGHSH, CDR2 LQKENI. This CDR3 has 14 residues. The CDR3 DNA sequence: TGTGCCAGCTCACCGGTTCAGGGTGTTTCGTCCCAGCATTTT. It yields the protein CASSPVQGVSSQHF.

The CDR3 sequence: CASGGQGQIGELFF. In nucleotides, the CDR3 is TGTGCCAGCGGCGGACAGGGTCAGATCGGGGAGCTGTTTTTT. J is TRBJ2-2 and V is TRBV3-1 (or the pseudogene TRBV3-2), with 8 bases identical to TRBD1. The CDR3 is 14 residues long. V shed 8 bases, J shed 7 bases, and the junction held 9 bases outside the gene matches. Looked up from germline, CDR1 is LGHDT and CDR2 is YNNKEL (reference sequence).

The chain is built from TRBV6-5 and TRBJ1-1; 9 nucleotides line up with TRBD1. This CDR3 is 15 amino acids long. From germline, CDR1 is MNHEY and CDR2 SVGAGI. With 5 bases clipped from V and 4 bases from J, the junction kept 8 bases outside the gene matches. The CDR3 DNA reads TGTGCCAGCAGTAAGCCTACAGGGGGCGGCACTGAAGCTTTCTTT. Amino acid sequence: CASSKPTGGGTEAFF.

This chain links TRBV24-1 with TRBJ1-2; D is perhaps TRBD1 (5 bases). Germline values: CDR1 KGHDR, CDR2 SFDVKD. This CDR3 region has 15 residues. Trimming shortened V by 2 bases and J by 4 bases, and 13 bases separated the two germline ends. The CDR3 nucleotides read TGTGCCACCAGTGATTATCCAGGGATTCTCTATGGCTACACCTTC. The encoded protein is CATSDYPGILYGYTF.

The rearrangement links TRBV2 to TRBJ2-3; 11 bases are a match to TRBD2. Germline V gives CDR1 SNHLY, CDR2 FYNNEI. Trimming at V came to 5 bases and at J to 2 bases, leaving 3 bases not matched to a gene. There are 15 residues in the CDR3. CDR3 DNA sequence: TGTGCCAGCAGTCGACTAGCGGGGTACACAGATACGCAGTATTTT. Encoded protein: CASSRLAGYTDTQYF.

This chain connects TRBV4-2 to TRBJ1-5; D is perhaps TRBD1 (6 bases). The germline V gene has CDR1 LGHNA and CDR2 YNFKEQ. This CDR3 contains 16 residues. Trimming removed 0 bases at V and 2 bases at J, with 11 bases between. CDR3 sequence reads: CASSQEGAAGNQPQHF. The CDR3 DNA reads TGTGCCAGCAGCCAAGAGGGGGCGGCGGGCAATCAGCCCCAGCATTTT.

The sample holds a few counts of this clone. CDR3 residues: CASSSRLAGGHSYEQYF. The CDR3 DNA sequence: TGTGCCAGCAGCTCCCGACTAGCGGGGGGTCACTCCTACGAGCAGTACTTC. V gene TRBV5-5 combines with J gene TRBJ2-7; 13 bases fit TRBD2. J was trimmed by 0 bases and V by 3 bases; bases with no gene match: 6. The CDR3 is 17 amino acids. Germline V gene sequence: CDR1 SGHKS, CDR2 YYEKEE (reference sequence).

The rearrangement uses TRBV7-9 and TRBJ1-1, with 7 positions matching TRBD1. The CDR3 sequence is 13 residues long. The germline V gene has CDR1 SEHNR and CDR2 FQNEAQ (reference sequence). V lost 5 bases to trimming and J lost 10 bases; unmatched junction nucleotides: 10. The CDR3 DNA reads as TGTGCCAGCAGCCGTCAACAGGGGCCGCCAGCTTTCTTT. Translation gives CASSRQQGPPAFF.

The chain combines TRBV10-3 with TRBJ1-2; D is ambiguous. Trimming cost V 10 bases and J 8 bases, with 20 bases left between them. Germline CDR1 reads ENHRY; CDR2 reads SYGVKD. The CDR3 spans 13 residues. The chain's CDR3 is CATGDSFETGYTF. CDR3 sequence (DNA): TGTGCCACCGGGGATTCTTTTGAAACCGGCTACACCTTC.

This clone was counted a single time. The chain links TRBV2 to TRBJ1-2; D is perhaps TRBD1 (5 bases). Deletions cut 7 bases from V and 0 bases from J, with 12 bases between. CDR3 length: 14 residues. Germline CDR1 SNHLY, CDR2 FYNNEI. As DNA, the CDR3 is TGTGCCAGCATCCCGACAGCAGCTAACTATGGCTACACCTTC. It specifies CASIPTAANYGYTF. Supplemented by reference TRBV2 and TRBJ1-2, the full variable domain reads EPEVTQTPSHQVTQMGQEVILRCVPISNHLYFYWYRQILGQKVEFLVSFYNNEISEKSEIFDDQFSVERPDGSNFTLKIRSTKLEDSAMYFCASIPTAANYGYTFGSGTRLTVV.

The rearrangement uses TRBV19 and TRBJ2-3; a possible D gene is TRBD1 (5 bases). The CDR3 length is 14 residues. The germline gives CDR1 LNHDA, CDR2 SQIVND (reference sequence). Trimming shortened V by 4 bases and J by 2 bases, and 10 bases separated the two germline ends. The CDR3 protein is CASSTGILTDTQYF. CDR3 DNA sequence: TGTGCCAGTAGTACAGGGATCCTCACAGATACGCAGTATTTT. The full variable domain, its missing parts supplied by reference TRBV19 and TRBJ2-3, is DGGITQSPKYLFRKEGQNVTLSCEQNLNHDAMYWYRQDPGQGLRLIYYSQIVNDFQKGDIAEGYSVSREKKESFPLTVTSAQKNPTAFYLCASSTGILTDTQYFGPGTRLTVL.

Only a few counts were recorded for this clone. The V and J genes are TRBV4-1 and TRBJ2-7, with 9 bases lining up with TRBD2. Unmatched junction bases numbered 7, after V lost 3 bases and J lost 1 base. The CDR3 is 16 amino acids. Germline loops: CDR1 MGHRA, CDR2 YSYEKL. As DNA, the CDR3 is TGCGCCAGCAGCCAGAGAGGTAGCGGGGGTTCCTACGAGCAGTACTTC. Its translation is CASSQRGSGGSYEQYF.